Listed below are T cell receptor beta chains from one sample, sequenced in a study of shared clonotypes between healthy human individuals. The repertoire was sequenced with immunoSEQ multiplex PCR; TCRdb's copy has only in-frame clones and lacks some. The sample holds roughly 2.2 million clones, approximately 95% seen once. Sequenced material: naive CD4+ T cells from PBMCs. All receptors come from a man aged 18 to 35 in good health. Some clones in this sample may be carry-over from other donors' samples. The CDR3 runs from the conserved cysteine through the conserved F or W. D genes are given only for firm matches. Rows may omit the clone size; those that give it use once, few, many or a size class.

V gene	J gene	D gene	clone size	CDR3 protein	CDR3 DNA
TRBV30	TRBJ2-6	-	-	CAWTPARANVLTF	TGTGCCTGGACCCCCGCAAGGGCCAACGTCCTGACTTTC
TRBV5-1	TRBJ2-1	TRBD2	-	CASSFLAGGPNEQFF	TGCGCCAGCAGCTTCTTAGCGGGAGGGCCCAATGAGCAGTTCTTC
TRBV7-2	TRBJ2-7	-	once	CASSLGGLRSYEQYF	TGTGCCAGCAGCTTAGGTGGTTTGCGTTCCTACGAGCAGTACTTC
TRBV28	TRBJ2-7	-	-	CAVGTPRTYEQYF	TGTGCCGTTGGGACACCCAGAACCTACGAGCAGTACTTC
TRBV5-1	TRBJ2-3	TRBD2	-	CASTDGLAGALDTQYF	TGCGCCAGCACGGACGGACTAGCGGGAGCATTGGATACGCAGTATTTT
TRBV7-2	TRBJ2-7	TRBD2	-	CASSVTSGSLYEQYF	TGTGCCAGCAGCGTGACTAGCGGGAGCCTCTACGAGCAGTACTTC
TRBV5-4	TRBJ2-3	-	-	CASSSDLNTNTQYF	TGTGCCAGCAGCTCGGACCTCAACACAAATACGCAGTATTTT
TRBV5-1	TRBJ1-1	-	-	CASSFLQGHSEAFF	TGCGCCAGCAGCTTCCTTCAGGGACACTCTGAAGCTTTCTTT
TRBV5-1	TRBJ2-5	TRBD1	-	CASSPTTGDETQYF	TGCGCCAGCAGCCCTACAACAGGGGACGAGACCCAGTACTTC
TRBV14	TRBJ2-3	-	-	CASSQDMGRVTDTQYF	TGTGCCAGCAGCCAAGATATGGGCAGGGTGACAGATACGCAGTATTTT
TRBV2	TRBJ1-1	-	-	CASRGNMNTEAFF	TGTGCCAGCCGGGGGAACATGAACACTGAAGCTTTCTTT
TRBV28	TRBJ2-5	-	-	CASRILTGLSRQETQYF	TGTGCCAGCAGGATCCTTACAGGGTTGTCCCGTCAAGAGACCCAGTACTTC
TRBV5-1	TRBJ1-5	TRBD1	few	CASSKGTGGDQPQHF	TGCGCCAGCAGCAAAGGGACAGGAGGTGACCAGCCCCAGCATTTT
TRBV27	TRBJ2-6	-	-	CASKYGGAGANVLTF	TGTGCCAGCAAATATGGAGGGGCCGGGGCCAACGTCCTGACTTTC
TRBV5-1	TRBJ1-3	-	-	CASSLGPPGGGRSGNTIYF	TGCGCCAGCAGCTTAGGGCCCCCCGGGGGCGGCCGCTCTGGAAACACCATATATTTT
TRBV7-2	TRBJ2-1	TRBD2	-	CASSLAGLAAGGNEQFF	TGTGCCAGCAGCTTAGCTGGGCTAGCGGCGGGGGGCAATGAGCAGTTCTTC
TRBV14	TRBJ1-1	-	few	CASSQLLSEAFF	TGTGCCAGCAGCCAATTGCTTTCTGAAGCTTTCTTT
TRBV5-1	TRBJ2-2	-	-	CASEPLQGTGELFF	TGCGCCAGCGAACCACTACAGGGTACCGGGGAGCTGTTTTTT
TRBV28	TRBJ1-3	-	once	CASSVNRGPIYF	TGTGCCAGCAGTGTAAACCGGGGCCCCATATATTTT
TRBV29-1	TRBJ1-3	-	-	CSAARGSGNTIYF	TGCAGCGCCGCCAGGGGTTCTGGAAACACCATATATTTT
TRBV18	TRBJ1-5	-	-	CASSPTRLGNSNQPQHF	TGTGCCAGCTCTCCGACGAGATTGGGAAATAGCAATCAGCCCCAGCATTTT
TRBV5-8	TRBJ1-3	TRBD1	-	CASSLDRAAGNTIYF	TGTGCCAGCAGCCTGGACAGGGCAGCTGGAAACACCATATATTTT
TRBV19	TRBJ2-6	-	-	CASSIPGAGANVLTF	TGTGCCAGTAGTATTCCCGGGGCCGGGGCCAACGTCCTGACTTTC
TRBV28	TRBJ1-2	-	-	CASSPGDTPRGYGYTF	TGTGCCAGCAGCCCCGGGGACACCCCCAGAGGCTATGGCTACACCTTC
TRBV7-8	TRBJ2-2	TRBD1	-	CASSTGVLRTGELFF	TGTGCCAGCAGTACAGGGGTTCTTAGGACCGGGGAGCTGTTTTTT
TRBV28	TRBJ1-1	-	few	CASSPRRVTEAFF	TGTGCCAGCAGTCCCAGACGGGTTACTGAAGCTTTCTTT
TRBV5-1	TRBJ2-7	-	-	CASSLLPGEDGEQYF	TGCGCCAGCAGCTTGCTCCCAGGGGAGGATGGCGAGCAGTACTTC
TRBV7-6	TRBJ2-4	TRBD1	-	CASSSGTGKNIQYF	TGTGCCAGCAGCTCAGGGACAGGGAAAAACATTCAGTACTTC
TRBV11-3	TRBJ2-1	-	-	CASSLGRGLAYNEQFF	TGTGCCAGCAGCTTAGGGCGCGGGCTTGCCTACAATGAGCAGTTCTTC
TRBV28	TRBJ2-5	-	-	CASTQGRQETQYF	TGTGCCAGCACCCAGGGCCGACAAGAGACCCAGTACTTC
TRBV28	TRBJ2-5	TRBD2	-	CASSYQTSGTFQETQYF	TGTGCCAGCAGTTACCAGACTAGCGGGACGTTCCAAGAGACCCAGTACTTC
TRBV5-1	TRBJ2-1	TRBD2	-	CASSFSGTIGDEQFF	TGCGCCAGCAGCTTCTCCGGGACTATCGGCGATGAGCAGTTCTTC
TRBV2	TRBJ2-1	TRBD2	once	CASSTTQLASTYNEQFF	TGTGCCAGCAGTACCACCCAACTAGCGTCTACCTACAATGAGCAGTTCTTC
TRBV10-2	TRBJ2-5	-	-	CASSESRTAQETQYF	TGCGCCAGCAGTGAGTCGAGGACAGCCCAAGAGACCCAGTACTTC
TRBV19	TRBJ2-2	-	-	CASSPDIANTGELFF	TGTGCCAGTAGTCCGGACATCGCGAACACCGGGGAGCTGTTTTTT
TRBV5-1	TRBJ1-2	-	-	CASSLGHLNYGYTF	TGCGCCAGCAGCTTAGGACACCTTAACTATGGCTACACCTTC
TRBV15	TRBJ2-2	-	-	CATSRGTVRTGELFF	TGTGCCACCAGCAGAGGGACGGTCCGGACCGGGGAGCTGTTTTTT
TRBV5-1	TRBJ1-5	TRBD1	-	CASSSTGGSQPQHF	TGCGCCAGCAGCTCAACAGGGGGCTCTCAGCCCCAGCATTTT
TRBV25-1	TRBJ1-1	-	-	CASKGPPRSPEAFF	TGTGCCAGTAAAGGGCCACCCCGATCTCCTGAAGCTTTCTTT
TRBV28	TRBJ2-1	-	-	CASSFMNPLGNEQFF	TGTGCCAGCAGTTTTATGAACCCACTCGGGAATGAGCAGTTCTTC
TRBV4-1	TRBJ2-1	TRBD2	-	CASSQAARLAGGYNEQFF	TGCGCCAGCAGCCAAGCAGCTCGACTAGCGGGAGGGTACAATGAGCAGTTCTTC
TRBV28	TRBJ1-2	TRBD1	-	CASSLTGATYGYTF	TGTGCCAGCAGTTTAACAGGGGCTACCTATGGCTACACCTTC
TRBV5-1	TRBJ2-7	-	-	CASSPSGPGHLLSEQYF	TGCGCCAGCAGCCCCTCGGGACCGGGACATCTTCTGAGCGAGCAGTACTTC
TRBV6-6	TRBJ1-1	-	-	CASSDSRGTEAFF	TGTGCCAGCAGTGACTCCAGAGGGACTGAAGCTTTCTTT
TRBV4-1	TRBJ1-5	-	-	CASSQAEGNQPQHF	TGCGCCAGCAGCCAAGCGGAGGGTAATCAGCCCCAGCATTTT
TRBV18	TRBJ2-5	-	-	CASSRTKETQYF	TGTGCCAGCTCACGGACCAAAGAGACCCAGTACTTC
TRBV10-3	TRBJ2-5	-	once	CAISSSGRETQYF	TGTGCCATCAGTAGTAGCGGTAGGGAGACCCAGTACTTC
TRBV7-6	TRBJ2-5	-	-	CASSLADASPSWRETQYF	TGTGCCAGCAGCTTAGCGGATGCTAGCCCCTCATGGCGAGAGACCCAGTACTTC
TRBV5-1	TRBJ2-3	TRBD2	-	CASSSPILAGGDTQYF	TGCGCCAGCAGCTCGCCCATCCTAGCGGGAGGAGATACGCAGTATTTT
TRBV7-2	TRBJ2-5	TRBD1	-	CASSGTVQETQYF	TGTGCCAGCAGCGGGACAGTCCAAGAGACCCAGTACTTC